This TCR beta chain was observed in a study of blood T cells in healthy people across ages. Regarding the study as a whole: Age showed a roughly linear inverse relationship with TCR beta diversity per million T cells. The study found more naive CD4+ cells and higher diversity in long-lived than aged donors.

Germline V CDR1 and CDR2: SGHRS, YFSETQ. V shed 0 bases and J 2 bases; nucleotides not matched to a gene: 11. This CDR3 is built from 18 residues. Together with a sample-barcoded 5' primer, a J-beta primer mix was included in a second PCR lasting about 6 to 11 cycles. A template-switch adaptor containing 12 random nucleotides labeled each cDNA molecule. TCRdb independently ran MiXCR on the 5' RACE reads; one entry per CDR3 protein. The data contain about 1.4 million distinct CDR3 sequences, approximately 59% of them singletons. As for this clonotype: Its antigen is as yet unknown.

The rearrangement links TRBV5-1 to TRBJ2-3; TRBD2 aligns across 8 bases. The sequencing input was blood. This TCR was recovered from a man aged 18-30 years in good health. The CDR3 sequence is CASSLARGVRQHTDTQYF. CDR3 nucleotide sequence: TGCGCCAGCAGCTTGGCGCGGGGGGTTCGGCAGCACACAGATACGCAGTATTTT.